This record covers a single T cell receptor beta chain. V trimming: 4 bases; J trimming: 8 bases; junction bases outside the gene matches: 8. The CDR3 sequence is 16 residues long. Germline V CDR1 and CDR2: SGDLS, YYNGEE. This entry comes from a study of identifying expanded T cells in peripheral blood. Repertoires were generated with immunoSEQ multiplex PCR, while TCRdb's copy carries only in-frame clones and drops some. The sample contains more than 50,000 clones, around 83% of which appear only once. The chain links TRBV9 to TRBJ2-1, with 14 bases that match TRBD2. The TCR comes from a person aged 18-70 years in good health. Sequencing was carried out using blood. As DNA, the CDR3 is TGTGCCAGCAGCCCCAGGGGACTAGCGGGAGCCGATGAGCAGTTCTTC. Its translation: CASSPRGLAGADEQFF. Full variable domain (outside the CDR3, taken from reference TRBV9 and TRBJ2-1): DSGVTQTPKHLITATGQRVTLRCSPRSGDLSVYWYQQSLDQGLQFLIQYYNGEERAKGNILERFSAQQFPDLHSELNLSSLELGDSALYFCASSPRGLAGADEQFFGPGTRLTVL.